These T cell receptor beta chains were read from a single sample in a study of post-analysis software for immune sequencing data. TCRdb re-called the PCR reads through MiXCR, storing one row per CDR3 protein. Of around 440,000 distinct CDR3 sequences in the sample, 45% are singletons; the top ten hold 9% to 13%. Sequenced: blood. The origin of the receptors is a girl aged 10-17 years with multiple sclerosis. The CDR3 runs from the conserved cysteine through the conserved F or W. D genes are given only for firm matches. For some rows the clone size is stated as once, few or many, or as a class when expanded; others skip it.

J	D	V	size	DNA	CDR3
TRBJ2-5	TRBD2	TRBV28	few	TGTGCCAGCAGGCGTGACATAGCGGGAGGGCCACGGGAGACCCAGTACTTC	CASRRDIAGGPRETQYF
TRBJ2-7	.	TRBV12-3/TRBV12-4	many	TGTGCCAGCAGTTCAGGACTCAGCTCCTACGAGCAGTACTTC	CASSSGLSSYEQYF
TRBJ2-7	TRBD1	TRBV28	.	TGTGCCAGCAGTCGAATAAGACAGGGGGCATACAATGAGCAGTACTTC	CASSRIRQGAYNEQYF
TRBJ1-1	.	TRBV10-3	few	TGTGCCATCAAAAAAGATGCGGGGATGAACACTGAAGCTTTCTTT	CAIKKDAGMNTEAFF
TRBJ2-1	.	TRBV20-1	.	TGCAGTGCTAGGCGTCGGGGGCGGATAGACAATGAGCAGTTCTTC	CSARRRGRIDNEQFF
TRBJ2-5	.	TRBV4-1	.	TGCGCCAGCAGCCATAGGGGGGGTGCCCAAGAGACCCAGTACTTC	CASSHRGGAQETQYF
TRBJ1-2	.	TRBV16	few	TGTGCCAGCAGCCAAGGACAAATGATTAACTATGGCTACACCTTC	CASSQGQMINYGYTF
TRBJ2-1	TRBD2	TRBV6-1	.	TGTGCCAGCAGTGAAGCAGGAGGGACTAGCGGGGGATTAGAGCAGTTCTTC	CASSEAGGTSGGLEQFF
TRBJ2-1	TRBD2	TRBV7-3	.	TGTGCCAGCAGCTTACAGCCCCTAGCGGGAACTGGCAATGAGCAGTTCTTC	CASSLQPLAGTGNEQFF
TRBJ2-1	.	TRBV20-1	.	TGCAGTGCAAGGGCTGGGCAGGCTTACTCCCAAGAGACCCAGTTCTTC	CSARAGQAYSQETQFF
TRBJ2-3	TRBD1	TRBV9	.	TGTGCCAGCAGCGTAAGACAGGGGTACACAGATACGCAGTATTTT	CASSVRQGYTDTQYF
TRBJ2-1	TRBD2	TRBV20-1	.	TGCAGTGCTAGAGACGGGGCGGGAGTAAGCAATGAGCAGTTCTTC	CSARDGAGVSNEQFF
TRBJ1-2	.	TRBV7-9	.	TGTGCCAGCAGCTGGAGTCCGGGCCGTGACACCTTC	CASSWSPGRDTF
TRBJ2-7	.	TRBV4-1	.	TGCGCCAGCAGCCAAGGGATCCCGGGAGAGGGCGAGCAGTACTTC	CASSQGIPGEGEQYF
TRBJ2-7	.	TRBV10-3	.	TGTGCCATCAGCGACCTCGCGGGGGCACGCGAGCAGTACTTC	CAISDLAGAREQYF
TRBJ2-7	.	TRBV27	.	TGTGCCAGCATGGACGGACATGGTCAGGGGAGATCCTACGAGCAGTACTTC	CASMDGHGQGRSYEQYF
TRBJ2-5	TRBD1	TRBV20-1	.	TGCAGTGCGGACAGGGGGTTAGGGGAGACCCAGTACTTC	CSADRGLGETQYF
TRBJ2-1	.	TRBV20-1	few	TGCAGTGCTAGGGCAGACTGGAGCTCCTACAATGAGCAGTTCTTC	CSARADWSSYNEQFF
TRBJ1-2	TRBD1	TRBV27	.	TGTGCCAGCAGTTTATCTCCAGGGGGCATAAGTGGCTACACCTTC	CASSLSPGGISGYTF
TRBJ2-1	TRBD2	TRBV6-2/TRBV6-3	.	TGTGCCAGCAGTTACTCGGGACTAGCGGTCCCTTACAATGAGCAGTTCTTC	CASSYSGLAVPYNEQFF
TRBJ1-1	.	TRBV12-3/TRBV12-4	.	TGTGCCAGCAGTCCCCAGGAAGTGCAGACCCACACTGAAGCTTTCTTT	CASSPQEVQTHTEAFF
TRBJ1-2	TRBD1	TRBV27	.	TGTGCCAGCAGTTCGGGACAGGGGTCGAGGGGCTACACCTTC	CASSSGQGSRGYTF
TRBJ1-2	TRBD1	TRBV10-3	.	TGTGCCATCAGTGAGGGACAGGGTGTCTATGGCTACACCTTC	CAISEGQGVYGYTF
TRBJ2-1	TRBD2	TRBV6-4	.	TGTGCCAGCAGTGACTCGACTAGCGGGAACAATGAGCAGTTCTTC	CASSDSTSGNNEQFF
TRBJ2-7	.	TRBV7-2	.	TGTGCCAGCAGCTCTAACAGCGGGCTTGCCTACGAGCAGTACTTC	CASSSNSGLAYEQYF
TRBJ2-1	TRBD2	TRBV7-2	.	TGTGTCAGCAGTTGGGGAGGGCCCAGTTACAATGAGCAGTTCTTC	CVSSWGGPSYNEQFF
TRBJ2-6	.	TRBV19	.	TGTGCCAGTAAGGGGAGCTCTGGGGCCAACGTCCTGACTTTC	CASKGSSGANVLTF
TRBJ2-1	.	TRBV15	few	TGTGCCACCAGCTTAGACCGAGGGGTGCAGTTCTTC	CATSLDRGVQFF
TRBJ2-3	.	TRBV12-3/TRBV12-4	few	TGTGCCGGAAAAGGGATGTTAGCGAAAGGTACGCAGTATTTT	CAGKGMLAKGTQYF
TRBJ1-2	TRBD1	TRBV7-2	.	TGTGCCAGCAGCCTCCCGGGACAGGGGTATGGCTACACCTTC	CASSLPGQGYGYTF
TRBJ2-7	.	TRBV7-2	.	TGTGCCAGCAGCTTGTCAGGGGCCCCATTCAGCTACGAGCAGTACTTC	CASSLSGAPFSYEQYF
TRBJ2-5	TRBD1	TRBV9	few	TGTGCCAGCAGCGCGGGACAGTGGAAAGAGACCCAGTACTTC	CASSAGQWKETQYF
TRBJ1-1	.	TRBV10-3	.	TGTGCCATCAGTGAGACAGGGAGGGACGCTGAAGCTTTCTTT	CAISETGRDAEAFF
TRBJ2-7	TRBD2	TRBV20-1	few	TGCAGTGCTAGAGAACCGGGACTAGCGGGAGGCTACGAGCAGTACTTC	CSAREPGLAGGYEQYF
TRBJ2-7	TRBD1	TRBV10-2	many	TGCGCCAGCAGGGCGGGACAGGGGGACGAGCAGTACTTC	CASRAGQGDEQYF
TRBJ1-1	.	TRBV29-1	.	TGCAGCGTTACCGCACAGGAGAACCGATTCACTGAAGCTTTCTTT	CSVTAQENRFTEAFF
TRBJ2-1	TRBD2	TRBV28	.	TGTGCCAGCAGTCCGAAAAACCTAGCGGGAGCCTACAATGAGCAGTTCTTC	CASSPKNLAGAYNEQFF
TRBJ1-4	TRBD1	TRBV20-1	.	TGCAGTGCCAGGCCCCAGGGGGCAGGAAAACTGTTTTTT	CSARPQGAGKLFF
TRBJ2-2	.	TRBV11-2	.	TGTGCCAGCAGCCCACCTCGGGGCAGGGCGAACACCGGGGAGCTGTTTTTT	CASSPPRGRANTGELFF
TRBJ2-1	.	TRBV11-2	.	TGTGCCAGCAGCTTAGGAAGCCTAGGGAATGAGCAGTTCTTC	CASSLGSLGNEQFF
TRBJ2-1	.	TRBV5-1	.	TGCGCCAGCAGCGGCCGGGACAGGGGGCCTAGACTAGCGGGAGTGGGTGAGCAGTTCTTC	CASSGRDRGPRLAGVGEQFF
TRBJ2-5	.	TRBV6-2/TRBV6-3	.	TGTGCCAGCAGTGACGGACTCCGGGAGACCCAGTACTTC	CASSDGLRETQYF
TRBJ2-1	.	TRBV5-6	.	TGTGCCAGCAGAAGCTCCAGGGGGGTACAAGCCAAAAATGAGCAGTTCTTC	CASRSSRGVQAKNEQFF
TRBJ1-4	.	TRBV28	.	TGTGCCAGCAGTTTACAGGGCTTTAATGAAAAACTGTTTTTT	CASSLQGFNEKLFF
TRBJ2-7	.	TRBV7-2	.	TGTGCCAGCAGCTTGTACACTAGAGGCTCGATGTACGAGCAGTACTTC	CASSLYTRGSMYEQYF
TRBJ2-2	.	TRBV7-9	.	TGTGCCAGCAGCTTAGTTGGCAGAAACACCGGGGAGCTGTTTTTT	CASSLVGRNTGELFF
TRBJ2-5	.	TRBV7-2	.	TGTGCCAGCAGCTCCGGGCTATCCACCGAGACCCAGTACTTC	CASSSGLSTETQYF
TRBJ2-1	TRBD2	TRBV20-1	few	TGCAGTGCAGGGGTGGCGGGAGGAGCGGGTGAGCAGTTCTTC	CSAGVAGGAGEQFF
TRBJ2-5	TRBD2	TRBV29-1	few	TGCAGCGAGCGGGGATCAGAGACCCAGTACTTC	CSERGSETQYF
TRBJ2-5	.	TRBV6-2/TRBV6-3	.	TGTGCCAGCAGTTACTCGACAGGCCAAGAGACCCAGTACTTC	CASSYSTGQETQYF
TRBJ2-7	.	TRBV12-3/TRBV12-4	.	TGTGCCAGCAGTGCATACAGGGATGGGTACGAGCAGTACTTC	CASSAYRDGYEQYF
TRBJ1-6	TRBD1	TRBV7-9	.	TGTGCCAGCAGACGAGACAGGGCCTCACCCCTCCACTTT	CASRRDRASPLHF
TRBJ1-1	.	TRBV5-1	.	TGCGCCAGCAGCTTGCTTCGGTTTTTGAACACTGAAGCTTTCTTT	CASSLLRFLNTEAFF
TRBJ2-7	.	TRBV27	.	TGTGCCAGCATAAGTAGACTCACTTACGAGCAGTACTTC	CASISRLTYEQYF
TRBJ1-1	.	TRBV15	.	TGTGCCACCAGCAGAGATGGGGCGACAGAAGAAGCTTTCTTT	CATSRDGATEEAFF